Sequencing of this TCR beta chain was carried out in a study of blood T cell repertoires in COVID-19. Only in-frame clones appear in the TCRdb table, and some are missing; sequencing was by immunoSEQ multiplex PCR. This table holds roughly 340,000 clones, around 89% found once. What the recovered Cohort 3 donors had was two negative PCRs, clearance, or symptom resolution. The V gene's germline CDR1 is MNHEY and CDR2 SVGEGT. This CDR3 has 14 residues. V lost 2 bases and J 4 bases, leaving 9 bases between the germline ends. This clone showed up just a few times. The TCR originated in a young man who had recovered from COVID-19. The sample taken for sequencing was PBMCs or T cells enriched from blood (not recorded which). V usage is TRBV6-2 or TRBV6-3 and J usage is TRBJ1-5; D perhaps matches TRBD1 (6 bases). CDR3 protein: CASSYTQGNQPQHF. The CDR3 DNA is TGTGCCAGCAGTTACACACAGGGTAATCAGCCCCAGCATTTT.